A single T cell receptor (beta chain) is shown here with its context. This specimen comes from a study of blood T cell repertoires in COVID-19. Overall study: Sites across the United States, Italy and Spain contributed samples from acute and convalescent COVID-19. T cells, B-cell-depleted T cells, or PBMCs supplied cDNA or gDNA.

The germline V gene has CDR1 KGHSH and CDR2 LQKENI. V was cut by 6 bases and J by 1 base, with 12 bases left in between. This CDR3 is built from 14 residues. The data were produced by immunoSEQ multiplex PCR, yet TCRdb's version contains in-frame clones alone and is incomplete. The table shows roughly 360,000 clones, with approximately 88% occurring only once. Participant age was roughly 18 to 100 years, and participants resided in roughly 25 US areas. Clinical histories supplied by participants themselves formed the basis of cohort assignment. Sequencing was carried out using PBMCs or T cells enriched from blood (not recorded which). The J gene is TRBJ1-1, the V gene TRBV18, with D tentatively TRBD1 (5 bases). The sequence came from a woman aged 25-40 years with acute COVID-19. Written as DNA, the CDR3 is TGTGCCAGCTCCCGGGAGGGGACGAACACTGAAGCTTTCTTT. Its protein is CASSREGTNTEAFF. Full variable domain (rest looked up from reference TRBV18 and TRBJ1-1): NAGVMQNPRHLVRRRGQEARLRCSPMKGHSHVYWYRQLPEEGLKFMVYLQKENIIDESGMPKERFSAEFPKEGPSILRIQQVVRGDSAAYFCASSREGTNTEAFFGQGTRLTVV.